This T cell receptor (beta chain) comes out of a study of T cells in Graves' hyperthyroidism and ophthalmopathy. Study-level results: Ophthalmopathy and stable hyperthyroidism were separated by a 13 V-J model. Expanded thyroid clonotypes (above 0.001) were mostly also found in blood.

This clonotype has a count of ten or more. What it binds is not known. V dropped 11 bases and J dropped 0 bases, with 14 bases sitting between them. The CDR3 contains 13 residues. Stability of Graves' hyperthyroidism was defined as absent ophthalmopathy progression within 18 months. The diagnoses drew upon clinical symptoms, serum thyroxine and TRAb, thyroid ultrasound and orbital computed tomography. There were TCR beta CDR3 regions amplified from RNA transcripts. The primer set for the first-round RT-PCR of the TCR CDR3 was HTBI. TCRdb reanalysed the multiplex PCR reads using MiXCR and keeps one entry per CDR3 protein. This table holds 250,000 to 300,000 distinct CDR3 sequences, roughly 13% found once.

This TCR was sampled from a woman between 40 and 55 years old with Graves' hyperthyroidism. The chain recombines TRBV12-3 or TRBV12-4 with TRBJ2-7; D might be TRBD2 (5 bases). Sequenced sample: blood. The CDR3 spells CACREGSSYEQYF. The DNA of the CDR3 is TGTGCCTGCCGAGAGGGAAGCTCCTACGAGCAGTACTTC.